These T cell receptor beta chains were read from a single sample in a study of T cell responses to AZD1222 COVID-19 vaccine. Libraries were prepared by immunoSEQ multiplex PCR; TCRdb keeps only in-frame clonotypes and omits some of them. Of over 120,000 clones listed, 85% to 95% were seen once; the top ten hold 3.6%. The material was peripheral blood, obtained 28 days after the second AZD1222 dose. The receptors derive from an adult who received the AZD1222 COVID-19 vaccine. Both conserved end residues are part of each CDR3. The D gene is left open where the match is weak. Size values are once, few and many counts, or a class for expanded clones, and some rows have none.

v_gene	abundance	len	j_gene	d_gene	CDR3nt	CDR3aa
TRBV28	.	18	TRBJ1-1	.	TGTGCCAGCAGTCCCCCCCCCAGAATTCTTTTCATGAACACTGAAGCTTTCTTT	CASSPPPRILFMNTEAFF
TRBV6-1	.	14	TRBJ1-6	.	TGTGCCAGCAGTGAATCGTCCGCTAATTCACCCCTCCACTTT	CASSESSANSPLHF
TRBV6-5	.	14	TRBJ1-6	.	TGTGCCAGCAGTTATATAAGGGTTGGCTCACCCCTCCACTTT	CASSYIRVGSPLHF
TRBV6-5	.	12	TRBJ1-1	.	TGTGCCAGCAGTTACTCGAGTGGGCCAGCTTTCTTT	CASSYSSGPAFF
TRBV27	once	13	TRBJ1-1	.	TGTGCCAGCAGTTTAGGAAAGAACACTGAAGCTTTCTTT	CASSLGKNTEAFF
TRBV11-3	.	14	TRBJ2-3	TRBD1	TGTGCCAGCAGCCTTGGACAGGGCACAGATACGCAGTATTTT	CASSLGQGTDTQYF
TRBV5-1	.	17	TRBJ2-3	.	TGCGCCAGCAGCTTGGAGGGCCTAGCGAGTAGCACAGATACGCAGTATTTT	CASSLEGLASSTDTQYF
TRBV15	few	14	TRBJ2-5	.	TGTGCCACCAGTCGTAGGGGAAGAGAAGAGACCCAGTACTTC	CATSRRGREETQYF
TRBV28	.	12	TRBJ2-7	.	TGTGCCAGCAGTTTGAGAGTCTACGAGCAGTACTTC	CASSLRVYEQYF
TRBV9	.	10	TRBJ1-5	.	TGTGCCAGCACCACAGTGCCCCAGCATTTT	CASTTVPQHF
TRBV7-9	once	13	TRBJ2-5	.	TGTGCCAGCAGCTTAGGCAGGGGAGAGACCCAGTACTTC	CASSLGRGETQYF
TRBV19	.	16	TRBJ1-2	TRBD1	TGTGCCAGTAGTTCCCGGACAGGGAAATTAGCCTATGGCTACACCTTC	CASSSRTGKLAYGYTF
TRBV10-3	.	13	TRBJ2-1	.	TGTGCCACCGGGGACTCCCCGGGGGATGAGCAGTTCTTC	CATGDSPGDEQFF
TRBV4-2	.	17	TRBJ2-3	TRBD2	TGTGCCAGCAGCCAAGTAGCTCGCGGGAGGGCCGCAGATACGCAGTATTTT	CASSQVARGRAADTQYF
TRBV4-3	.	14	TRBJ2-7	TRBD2	TGCGCCAGCAGCCCATGGACTAGTTCCTACGAGCAGTACTTC	CASSPWTSSYEQYF
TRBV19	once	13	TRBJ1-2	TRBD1	TGTGCCACAACCGGGACAGCGGTATATGGCTACACCTTC	CATTGTAVYGYTF
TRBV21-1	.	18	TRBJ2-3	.	TGTGCCAGCAGCAAAGGGGGTCTGGCGGATCCTCCCACAGATACGCAGTATTTT	CASSKGGLADPPTDTQYF
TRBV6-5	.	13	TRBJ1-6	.	TGTGCCAGCAGACAGGTTTTGGATTCACCCCTCCACTTT	CASRQVLDSPLHF
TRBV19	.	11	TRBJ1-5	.	TGTGCCAGTAGTATCCTCGGGGCCCAGCATTTT	CASSILGAQHF
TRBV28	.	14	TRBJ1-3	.	TGTGCCAGCAGTGAAAGGGACATCGGAAACACCATATATTTT	CASSERDIGNTIYF
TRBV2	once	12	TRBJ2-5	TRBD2	TGTGCCAGCACCGGGGGGGGTGAGACCCAGTACTTC	CASTGGGETQYF
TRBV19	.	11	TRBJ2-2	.	TGTGCCAGTAGAATCCTCGGGGAGCTGTTTTTT	CASRILGELFF
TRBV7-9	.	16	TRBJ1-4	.	TGTGCCAGCAGTGCATCACGGGGGATAACTAATGAAAAACTGTTTTTT	CASSASRGITNEKLFF